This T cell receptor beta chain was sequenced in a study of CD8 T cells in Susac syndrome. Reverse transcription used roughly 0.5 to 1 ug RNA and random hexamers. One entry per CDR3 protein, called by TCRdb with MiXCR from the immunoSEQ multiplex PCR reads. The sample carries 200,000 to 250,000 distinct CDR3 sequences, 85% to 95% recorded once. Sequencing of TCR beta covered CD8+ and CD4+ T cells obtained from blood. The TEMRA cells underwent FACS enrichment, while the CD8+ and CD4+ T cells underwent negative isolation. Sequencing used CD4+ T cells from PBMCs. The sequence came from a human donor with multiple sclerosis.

This CDR3 is CASSPLSGLNEQFF. The CDR3 region has the DNA TGTGCCAGCAGCCCCCTCAGCGGACTCAATGAGCAGTTCTTC. The chain is built from TRBV3-1 and TRBJ2-1; D may be TRBD2 (5 bases). The CDR3 loop spans 14 amino acids. The germline V and J ends were trimmed by 4 bases and 6 bases, with 13 bases remaining between them. The germline CDR1 and CDR2 sequences are LGHDT and YNNKEL (reference sequence).